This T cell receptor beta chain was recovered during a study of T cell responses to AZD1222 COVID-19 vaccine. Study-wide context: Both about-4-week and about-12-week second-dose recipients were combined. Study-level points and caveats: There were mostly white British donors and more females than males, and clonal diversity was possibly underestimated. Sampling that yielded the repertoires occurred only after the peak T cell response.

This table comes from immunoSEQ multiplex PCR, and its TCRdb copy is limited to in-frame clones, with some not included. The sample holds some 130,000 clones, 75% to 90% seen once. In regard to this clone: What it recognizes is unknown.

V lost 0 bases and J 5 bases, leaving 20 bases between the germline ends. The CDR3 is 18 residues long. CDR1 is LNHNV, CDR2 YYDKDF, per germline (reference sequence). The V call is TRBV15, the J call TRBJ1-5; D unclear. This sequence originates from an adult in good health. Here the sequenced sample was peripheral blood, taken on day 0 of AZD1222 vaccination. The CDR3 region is CATSRDLYLGLQDQPQHF. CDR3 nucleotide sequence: TGTGCCACCAGCAGAGATTTGTACCTCGGTTTGCAGGATCAGCCCCAGCATTTT.